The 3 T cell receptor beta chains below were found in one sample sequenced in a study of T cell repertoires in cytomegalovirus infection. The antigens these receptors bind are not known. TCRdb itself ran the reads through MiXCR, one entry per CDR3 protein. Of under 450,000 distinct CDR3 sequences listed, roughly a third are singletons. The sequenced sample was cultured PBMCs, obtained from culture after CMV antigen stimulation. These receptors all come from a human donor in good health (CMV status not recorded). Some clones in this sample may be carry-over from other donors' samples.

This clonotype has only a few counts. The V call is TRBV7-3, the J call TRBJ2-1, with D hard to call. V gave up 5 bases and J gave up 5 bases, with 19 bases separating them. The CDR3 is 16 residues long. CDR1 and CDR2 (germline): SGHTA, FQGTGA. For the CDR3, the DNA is TGTGCCAGCAGCCCTAAGGAGTCTATCTGGGACAATGAGCAGTTCTTC. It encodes CASSPKESIWDNEQFF.

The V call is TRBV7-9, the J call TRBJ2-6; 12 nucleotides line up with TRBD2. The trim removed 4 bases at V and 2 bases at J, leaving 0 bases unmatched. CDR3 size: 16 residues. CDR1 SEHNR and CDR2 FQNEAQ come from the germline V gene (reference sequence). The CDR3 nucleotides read TGTGCCAGCAGCTCTAGCGGGAGGGCTGGGGCCAACGTCCTGACTTTC. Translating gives CASSSSGRAGANVLTF.

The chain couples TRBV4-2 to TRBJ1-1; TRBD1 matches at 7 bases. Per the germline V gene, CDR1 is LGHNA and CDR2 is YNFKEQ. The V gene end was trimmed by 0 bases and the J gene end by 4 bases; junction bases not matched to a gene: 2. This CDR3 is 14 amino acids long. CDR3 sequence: CASSQDAGGTEAFF. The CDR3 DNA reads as TGTGCCAGCAGCCAAGACGCAGGGGGCACTGAAGCTTTCTTT.